This T cell receptor beta chain appears in the sequencing data of a study of tumor and adjacent non-tumor tissue in lung cancer. Study information: The cohort had about 12 adenocarcinoma, 2 squamous cell and 1 small cell patients.

CDR1 and CDR2 (germline): MNHNY, SVGAGI (reference sequence). CDR3 length equals 15 residues. No cell sorting was done before RNA was extracted from the tissue. Chemotherapy-naive patients with new lung cancer underwent thoracic surgery in China, August–November 2014. Regarding this clonotype: Its antigen is not identified. A much larger clone differs from this one at a single base, so this may be a read error.

Overall study results and limits: Tumor tissue had significantly higher TCR diversity than normal lung. In normal lung, the top 100 clones were significantly more dominant than in tumor.

A modified ARM-PCR protocol with three rounds of nested PCR amplified TCRbeta. MiXCR, applied by TCRdb to the multiplex PCR reads, yields one record per CDR3 protein. Of 130,000 or so distinct CDR3 sequences listed, about 66% are singletons. The sample consisted of lung tumor tissue. The rearrangement uses TRBV6-6 and TRBJ1-1; TRBD1 might be the D (5 bases). This sequence originates from a man aged 25 to 40 with non-small cell lung cancer. CDR3 amino acids: CDSSGVRGWNTEAFF. CDR3 sequence (DNA): TGTGACAGCAGTGGGGTGAGGGGATGGAACACTGAAGCTTTCTTT.